One and the same sample provided the 9 T cell receptor beta chains below, sequenced in a study of vaccination and CD4 T cells after COVID-19. Treatment specified: approximately 11-day PBMC culture with coronavirus spike peptide pools or control peptides (ViraFEST assay). Gathering of the CD4+ T cells, from the unexposed donor, took place before the COVID-19 pandemic (2011-2018). These TCRs are of unknown antigen specificity. Researchers used the Oncomine TCR Beta short-read assay to sequence DNA from cultured CD4+ T cells. Genomic DNA extraction was carried out from cultured CD4+ T cells. TCRdb re-analysed the PCR reads in MiXCR, keeping a single row per CDR3 protein. The data contain fewer than 9,500 distinct CDR3 sequences, under 40% of them seen just once; the ten biggest clones take up approximately 21%. Source material: CD4+ T cells from blood, cultured in vitro. These receptors originate from a human donor in good health.

V is TRBV20-1 and J is TRBJ2-1, with D unclear. There are 11 residues in the CDR3. Germline-derived CDR1 and CDR2 are DFQATT and SNEGSKA (reference sequence). V was clipped by 6 bases and J by 4 bases, with 7 bases between them. In DNA form, the CDR3 reads TGCAGTGCCCGGCGGTACAATGAGCAGTTCTTC. It is translated as CSARRYNEQFF.

Notes on this clonotype: The CDR3 does not close with the conserved phenylalanine or tryptophan, likely indicating a read error. The chain uses TRBV7-2 and TRBJ1-2; the D is unclear. The CDR3 contains 12 residues. V dropped 5 bases and J dropped 4 bases, with 8 bases sitting between them. Germline assignment: CDR1 SGHTA and CDR2 FQGNSA. The CDR3 DNA follows: TGTGCCAGCAGCGGGCCGGGCTATGGCTACACCTCC. Translation: CASSGPGYGYTS.

The chain carries TRBV28 and TRBJ1-3; D ambiguous. Trimming removed 5 bases at V and 5 bases at J, with 4 bases between. There are 11 residues in the CDR3. Germline values: CDR1 MDHEN, CDR2 SYDVKM. The CDR3 DNA is TGTGCCAGCAGTGCCCGAAACACCATATATTTT. Translated: CASSARNTIYF.

The V gene is TRBV7-9, the J gene TRBJ2-2, with D perhaps TRBD1 (6 bases). Germline values: CDR1 SEHNR, CDR2 FQNEAQ (reference sequence). V dropped 5 bases and J dropped 1 base, with 14 bases sitting between them. This CDR3 comprises 16 residues. The DNA of the CDR3 is TGTGCCAGCAGCCTGGGGGCCCCAGGGAACACCGGGGAGCTGTTTTTT. Translating gives CASSLGAPGNTGELFF.

This clonotype has just a few counts. V usage is TRBV6-2 or TRBV6-3 and J usage is TRBJ1-6; D is uncertain. Germline assignment: CDR1 MNHEY and CDR2 SVGEGT. V gave up 8 bases and J gave up 5 bases, with 10 bases separating them. The CDR3 extends over 13 amino acids. The CDR3 protein is CASGRINNSPLHF. CDR3 bases: TGTGCCAGCGGACGGATAAATAATTCACCCCTCCACTTT.

There are a few counts of this clonotype. This chain joins TRBV20-1 and TRBJ2-2; 9 bases map to TRBD2. Germline CDR1 reads DFQATT; CDR2 reads SNEGSKA (reference sequence). The junction had 8 bases not matched to a gene; V was cut back by 3 bases and J by 6 bases. This CDR3 is built from 15 residues. The CDR3 nucleotides are TGCAGTGCTAGGGATTTAGCGGGAGAAGCCGGGGAGCTGTTTTTT. It yields the protein CSARDLAGEAGELFF.

V usage is TRBV20-1 and J usage is TRBJ1-5; no reliable D call. The CDR3 length is 14 residues. Germline assignment: CDR1 DFQATT and CDR2 SNEGSKA (reference sequence). V was cut by 3 bases and J by 2 bases, with 11 bases left in between. The CDR3 region has the DNA TGCAGTGCTAGGAACTACCTCGGCAATCAGCCCCAGCATTTT. Translated, it gives CSARNYLGNQPQHF.

This chain uses TRBV6-2 or TRBV6-3 with TRBJ1-1, with a weak D call TRBD1 (5 bases). The germline V gene encodes CDR1 MNHEY and CDR2 SVGEGT. The CDR3 length is 12 residues. V lost 6 bases to trimming and J lost 5 bases, with 10 bases between them. CDR3 sequence: CASRAGQTEAFF. CDR3 sequence (DNA): TGTGCCAGCAGGGCCGGACAAACTGAAGCTTTCTTT.

This sequence joins TRBV6-5 and TRBJ1-2; 7 nucleotides agree with TRBD1. The V gene's germline CDR1 is MNHEY and CDR2 SVGAGI. The length of the CDR3 is 15 residues. The V gene end was trimmed by 4 bases and the J gene end by 7 bases; junction bases not matched to a gene: 12. The CDR3 reads CASSSLARPGGGYTF. The DNA of the CDR3 is TGTGCCAGCAGTTCTCTTGCCCGGCCAGGGGGTGGCTACACCTTC.